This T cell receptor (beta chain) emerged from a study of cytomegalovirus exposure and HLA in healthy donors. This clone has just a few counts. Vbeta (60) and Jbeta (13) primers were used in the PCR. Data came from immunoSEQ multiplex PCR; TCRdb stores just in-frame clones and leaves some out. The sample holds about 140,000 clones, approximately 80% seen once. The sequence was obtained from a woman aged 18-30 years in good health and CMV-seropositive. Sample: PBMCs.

The CDR3, as DNA: TGTGCCAGCAGCTCAGATACAGGGAGGGAGAGCACAGATACGCAGTATTTT. Protein sequence: CASSSDTGRESTDTQYF. The chain recombines TRBV7-9 with TRBJ2-3, with a tentative D call TRBD2 (7 bases). The V gene lost 4 bases and the J gene lost 0 bases, with 17 bases spanning the gap. There are 17 residues in the CDR3. Germline V CDR1 and CDR2: SEHNR, FQNEAQ (reference sequence). The full variable domain, in which reference TRBV7-9 and TRBJ2-3 provide the parts outside the CDR3, is DTGVSQNPRHKITKRGQNVTFRCDPISEHNRLYWYRQTLGQGPEFLTYFQNEAQLEKSRLLSDRFSAERPKGSFSTLEIQRTEQGDSAMYLCASSSDTGRESTDTQYFGPGTRLTVL.